This TCR beta chain is drawn from a study of graft-versus-host responses after intestinal transplantation. About the research overall: Anti-thymocyte globulin served as induction for all recipients, who then took tacrolimus and steroids for about 3 years.

Worth noting for this clone: As yet, its antigen is unknown.

Method: immunoSEQ multiplex PCR; TCRdb's copy keeps in-frame clones and lacks some. The sample contains around 100,000 clones, roughly 93% of which appear only once. There are 18 residues in the CDR3. Germline V lookup: CDR1 SEHNR, CDR2 FQNEAQ (reference sequence). After removal of 4 bases from V and 0 bases from J, the junction contained 9 bases not matched to a gene. V is TRBV7-9 and J is TRBJ2-5; 12 nucleotides agree with TRBD2. This clonotype was sampled from a human donor who received an intestinal transplant. Material: unstimulated CD8+ T cells sorted from spleen or lymph node cells, obtained before intestinal transplant. The CDR3 region has the DNA TGTGCCAGCAGCTCGCGTTATAGACTAGCGGGGGACCAAGAGACCCAGTACTTC. It codes for CASSSRYRLAGDQETQYF.